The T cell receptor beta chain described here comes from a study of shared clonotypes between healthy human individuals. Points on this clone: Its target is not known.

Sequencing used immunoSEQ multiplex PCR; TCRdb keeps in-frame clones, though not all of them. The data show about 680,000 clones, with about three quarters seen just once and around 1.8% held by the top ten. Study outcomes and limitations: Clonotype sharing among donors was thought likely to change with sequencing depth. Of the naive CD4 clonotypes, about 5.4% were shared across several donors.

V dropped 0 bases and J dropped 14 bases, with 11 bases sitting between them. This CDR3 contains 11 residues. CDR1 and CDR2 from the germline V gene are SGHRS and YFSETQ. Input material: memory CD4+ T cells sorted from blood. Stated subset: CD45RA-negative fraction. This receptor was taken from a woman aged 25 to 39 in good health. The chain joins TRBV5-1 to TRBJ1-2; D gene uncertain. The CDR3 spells CASSLVNEVTF. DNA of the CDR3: TGCGCCAGCAGCTTGGTTAACGAAGTAACCTTC.